The 28 T cell receptor beta chains in this list originate from one sample, sequenced in a study of cytomegalovirus exposure and HLA in healthy donors. The PCR contained 60 Vbeta and 13 Jbeta primers. Clones were read by immunoSEQ multiplex PCR, and TCRdb kept only the in-frame ones, dropping some. Among approximately 180,000 clones listed, 81% were seen once. Sequencing used PBMCs. These receptors originate from a man younger than 30 in good health and CMV-seronegative.

The gene calls are TRBV13 and TRBJ1-4, with TRBD1 identical over 7 bases. The ends lost 6 bases at V and 3 bases at J; junction bases unmatched: 4. Germline-derived CDR1 and CDR2 are PRHDT and FYEKMQ (reference sequence). The CDR3 totals 14 residues. The CDR3 DNA is TGTGCCAGCAGTCGACAGGGCCCTAATGAAAAACTGTTTTTT. It is translated as CASSRQGPNEKLFF.

The chain uses TRBV15 and TRBJ1-1; D not certain. Germline V lookup: CDR1 LNHNV, CDR2 YYDKDF (reference sequence). V was cut by 0 bases and J by 1 base, with 6 bases left in between. CDR3 length equals 14 residues. The CDR3 nucleotides read TGTGCCACCAGCAGAGATCCTTCGAACACTGAAGCTTTCTTT. The encoded protein is CATSRDPSNTEAFF. Filled out from reference TRBV15 and TRBJ1-1, the complete variable domain reads DAMVIQNPRYQVTQFGKPVTLSCSQTLNHNVMYWYQQKSSQAPKLLFHYYDKDFNNEADTPDNFQSRRPNTSFCFLDIRSPGLGDTAMYLCATSRDPSNTEAFFGQGTRLTVV.

DNA of the CDR3: TGTGCCAGCAGTCGGACAGGCCCTCCGGGCGAGCAGTACTTC. This codes for CASSRTGPPGEQYF. The genes are TRBV6-5 and TRBJ2-7, with 7 bases that match TRBD1. V was clipped by 5 bases and J by 6 bases; unmatched bases: 10. The CDR3 length is 14 residues. Germline CDR1 MNHEY, CDR2 SVGAGI.

The chain has TRBV4-3 and TRBJ1-2; no clear D gene. Germline CDR1 LGHNA, CDR2 YSLEER. The CDR3 is 14 amino acids. Trimming took off 0 bases at V and 4 bases at J, with 9 bases between the two ends. This chain's CDR3 is CASSQEGRPYGYTF. CDR3 sequence (DNA): TGCGCCAGCAGCCAAGAGGGCAGGCCCTATGGCTACACCTTC.

The chain carries TRBV4-1 and TRBJ2-3, with 10 bases matching TRBD2. The CDR3 sequence is 18 residues long. V gave up 1 base and J gave up 1 base; unmatched junction bases: 8. CDR1 is MGHRA and CDR2 is YSYEKL in the germline V gene. The DNA of the CDR3 is TGCGCCAGCAGCCAAGTTGGACCTAGCGGGAGAGGCACAGATACGCAGTATTTT. Protein: CASSQVGPSGRGTDTQYF.

J is TRBJ2-5 and V is TRBV7-3, with TRBD1 matching 8 bases. Looked up from germline, CDR1 is SGHTA and CDR2 is FQGTGA. V gave up 2 bases and J gave up 3 bases; unmatched junction bases: 2. The CDR3 runs 14 residues. DNA of the CDR3: TGTGCCAGCAGCTTAGGGGACAGGAAAGAGACCCAGTACTTC. Its translation: CASSLGDRKETQYF. The whole variable domain, filled in from reference TRBV7-3 and TRBJ2-5, reads GAGVSQTPSNKVTEKGKYVELRCDPISGHTALYWYRQSLGQGPEFLIYFQGTGAADDSGLPNDRFFAVRPEGSVSTLKIQRTERGDSAVYLCASSLGDRKETQYFGPGTRLLVL.

The V gene is TRBV15, the J gene TRBJ1-5, with 10 bases that match TRBD1. V shed 0 bases, J shed 4 bases, and the junction held 0 bases outside the gene matches. This CDR3 comprises 15 residues. The V gene's germline CDR1 is LNHNV and CDR2 YYDKDF (reference sequence). CDR3 sequence (DNA): TGTGCCACCAGCAGAGAGGACAGGGGGAATCAGCCCCAGCATTTT. Translated: CATSREDRGNQPQHF.

V gene TRBV19 combines with J gene TRBJ1-2; 7 nucleotides match TRBD1. J gave up 4 bases and V 5 bases, and 4 bases lay outside the gene matches. This CDR3 contains 13 residues. CDR1 is LNHDA and CDR2 is SQIVND in the germline V gene (reference sequence). The CDR3 coding sequence is TGTGCCAGTAGTGTGGACAGGATCTATGGCTACACCTTC. Its translation is CASSVDRIYGYTF.

This chain uses TRBV5-4 with TRBJ2-2, with 9 bases identical to TRBD2. The CDR3 loop spans 15 amino acids. V lost 4 bases, J lost 4 bases, and 5 bases stayed unmatched. Germline assignment: CDR1 SGHNT and CDR2 YYREEE (reference sequence). The CDR3 spells CASSQGLAGTGELFF. CDR3 bases: TGTGCCAGCAGCCAGGGACTAGCCGGCACCGGGGAGCTGTTTTTT.

The V gene is TRBV19, the J gene TRBJ1-5; a weak D match, TRBD1 (6 bases). The CDR3 loop spans 14 amino acids. Germline V gives CDR1 LNHDA, CDR2 SQIVND (reference sequence). The V end lost 3 bases, the J end lost 3 bases, and 9 bases lay between the germline ends. The DNA for the CDR3 is TGTGCCAGTAGTATGCAGGGGTTCAATCAGCCCCAGCATTTT. Protein product: CASSMQGFNQPQHF.

This rearrangement joins TRBV6-1 to TRBJ2-7; TRBD1 matches 8 bases. The J segment lost 3 bases and the V segment lost 5 bases, leaving 6 bases of the junction unmatched. The CDR3 has 14 residues. CDR1 MNHNS and CDR2 SASEGT come from the germline V gene. Here the CDR3 DNA reads TGTGCCAGCAGTTCCAGGGACAGGTACTACGAGCAGTACTTC. This sequence encodes CASSSRDRYYEQYF.

This chain joins TRBV7-8 and TRBJ2-4; 11 bases map to TRBD1. The CDR3 covers 19 residues. Germline-derived CDR1 and CDR2 are SGHVS and FQNEAQ. V lost 5 bases, J lost 0 bases, and 12 bases stayed unmatched. The CDR3: CASSQPGTGGFLAKNIQYF. In DNA, the CDR3 is TGTGCCAGCAGCCAGCCCGGGACAGGGGGATTTCTAGCCAAAAACATTCAGTACTTC.

This rearrangement joins TRBV7-9 to TRBJ1-5; a weak D match, TRBD1 (5 bases). V gave up 7 bases and J gave up 7 bases, with 14 bases separating them. There are 13 residues in the CDR3. Germline values: CDR1 SEHNR, CDR2 FQNEAQ (reference sequence). The DNA of the CDR3 is TGTGCCAGCAACAAAGCCCCAGGGCAGCCCCAGCATTTT. This sequence encodes CASNKAPGQPQHF.

The rearrangement uses TRBV27 and TRBJ2-7; 7 bases agree with TRBD2. The J segment lost 4 bases and the V segment lost 2 bases, leaving 8 bases of the junction unmatched. Germline CDR1 MNHEY, CDR2 SMNVEV (reference sequence). The CDR3 runs to 15 residues. The CDR3: CASSLAGEWEYEQYF. DNA for the CDR3: TGTGCCAGCAGTTTAGCGGGGGAATGGGAGTACGAGCAGTACTTC.

This clone was seen a handful of times. V is TRBV28 and J is TRBJ2-1, with 7 bases aligning to TRBD2. After removal of 6 bases from V and 5 bases from J, the junction contained 7 bases not matched to a gene. In germline, CDR1 is MDHEN, CDR2 SYDVKM. This CDR3 is 14 amino acids long. The CDR3 region is CASSLLADNNEQFF. The CDR3 bases are TGTGCCAGCAGCCTTCTAGCGGACAACAATGAGCAGTTCTTC.

This clone was found once. This rearrangement joins TRBV5-6 to TRBJ1-5; weak D call: TRBD1 (5 bases). With 3 bases removed from V and 2 bases from J, the gap between germline ends came to 9 bases. CDR3 size: 14 residues. Germline CDR1 is SGHDT and CDR2 is YYEEEE. CDR3 sequence (DNA): TGTGCCAGCAGCTGGGGCGGGGGCAATCAGCCCCAGCATTTT. This sequence encodes CASSWGGGNQPQHF.

The table lists this clone with a count of one. The chain carries TRBV7-2 and TRBJ2-1; TRBD2 agrees at 11 bases. V shed 5 bases, J shed 4 bases, and the junction held 4 bases outside the gene matches. This CDR3 region has 15 residues. From germline, CDR1 is SGHTA and CDR2 FQGNSA. In nucleotides, the CDR3 is TGTGCCAGCAGCACCACTAGCGGGAGATACAATGAGCAGTTCTTC. Translation gives CASSTTSGRYNEQFF. The entire variable domain, with the rest obtained from reference TRBV7-2 and TRBJ2-1, is as follows: GAGVSQSPSNKVTEKGKDVELRCDPISGHTALYWYRQSLGQGLEFLIYFQGNSAPDKSGLPSDRFSAERTGGSVSTLTIQRTQQEDSAVYLCASSTTSGRYNEQFFGPGTRLTVL.

The chain uses TRBV7-2 and TRBJ2-1; 11 bases map to TRBD2. The CDR3 loop spans 17 amino acids. Trimming removed 3 bases from V and 5 bases from J; junction bases left unmatched: 9. Germline CDR1 is SGHTA and CDR2 is FQGNSA. The chain's CDR3 is CASSFLAASGRNNEQFF. As DNA, the CDR3 is TGTGCCAGCAGCTTCCTCGCCGCTAGCGGGAGGAACAATGAGCAGTTCTTC.

The V and J genes are TRBV11-3 and TRBJ2-2; 9 bases line up with TRBD2. Germline CDR1 reads SGHNT; CDR2 reads YENEEA. The CDR3 spans 15 residues. V lost 0 bases and J lost 8; bases outside the gene matches: 4. In DNA, the CDR3 is TGTGCCAGCAGCTTAGACCGGGGACTAGCTGGGGAGCTGTTTTTT. Translation: CASSLDRGLAGELFF. The complete variable domain, with remaining parts taken from reference TRBV11-3 and TRBJ2-2, reads EAGVVQSPRYKIIEKKQPVAFWCNPISGHNTLYWYLQNLGQGPELLIRYENEEAVDDSQLPKDRFSAERLKGVDSTLKIQPAELGDSAVYLCASSLDRGLAGELFFGEGSRLTVL.

This clone was detected a few times. This chain joins TRBV5-1 and TRBJ2-1, with TRBD2 as a possible D gene (6 bases). Germline V gene lookup returns CDR1 SGHRS and CDR2 YFSETQ. This CDR3 comprises 17 residues. The ends were cut back, 0 bases at V and 0 bases at J, with 13 bases in the middle. The CDR3 nucleotides are TGCGCCAGCAGCTTGGGGCTAGCGTCGAGCTCCTACAATGAGCAGTTCTTC. Amino acid sequence: CASSLGLASSSYNEQFF. Based on the CDR3 plus reference TRBV5-1 and TRBJ2-1, the full variable domain is KAGVTQTPRYLIKTRGQQVTLSCSPISGHRSVSWYQQTPGQGLQFLFEYFSETQRNKGNFPGRFSGRQFSNSRSEMNVSTLELGDSALYLCASSLGLASSSYNEQFFGPGTRLTVL.

This clone turned up a few times. The chain links TRBV4-3 to TRBJ1-5; the match to TRBD1 covers 7 bases. The J segment lost 7 bases and the V segment lost 1 base, leaving 4 bases of the junction unmatched. CDR3 length: 14 residues. Germline lookup yields CDR1 LGHNA and CDR2 YSLEER. The CDR3 reads CASSQAYRGQPQHF. The DNA of the CDR3 is TGCGCCAGCAGCCAAGCCTACAGGGGACAGCCCCAGCATTTT.

This clone appeared a single time. J is TRBJ2-3 and V is TRBV6-6, with 9 nucleotides matching TRBD2. The CDR3 extends over 15 amino acids. Germline CDR1 reads MNHNY; CDR2 reads SVGAGI (reference sequence). Trimming cost V 4 bases and J 3 bases; bases outside gene matches: 5. This CDR3 reads CASSSLRGGTDTQYF. Written as DNA, the CDR3 is TGTGCCAGCAGTTCTTTGCGGGGGGGAACAGATACGCAGTATTTT.

This sequence joins TRBV6-4 and TRBJ2-1; a possible D gene is TRBD2 (5 bases). Per germline, CDR1 MRHNA and CDR2 SNTAGT. The V gene lost 5 bases and the J gene lost 0 bases, with 11 bases spanning the gap. The CDR3 spans 15 residues. CDR3 sequence: CASSKSGTSYNEQFF. In nucleotides, the CDR3 is TGTGCCAGCAGTAAAAGCGGTACCTCCTACAATGAGCAGTTCTTC.

This clone was recorded once. This chain connects TRBV5-1 to TRBJ2-5; 11 bases line up with TRBD1. The CDR3 loop spans 15 amino acids. Germline CDR1 is SGHRS and CDR2 is YFSETQ. V shed 1 base and J 11 bases; nucleotides not matched to a gene: 10. CDR3 in DNA: TGCGCCAGCAGCTTGTTTGGACAGGGGGCCGGGGAGCAGTACTTC. Translated: CASSLFGQGAGEQYF.

This clone has more than one count but fewer than ten. The V gene is TRBV29-1, the J gene TRBJ2-7; 7 bases line up with TRBD1. Germline lookup yields CDR1 SQVTM and CDR2 ANQGSEA. V lost 1 base to trimming and J lost 4 bases; unmatched junction nucleotides: 1. The CDR3 has 12 residues. The CDR3 reads CSVEVRGYEQYF. The CDR3 nucleotides read TGCAGCGTTGAAGTCAGGGGGTACGAGCAGTACTTC.

This chain links TRBV4-3 with TRBJ2-1; 7 positions agree with TRBD2. This CDR3 is 14 amino acids long. J was trimmed by 7 bases and V by 4 bases; bases with no gene match: 7. The germline V gene encodes CDR1 LGHNA and CDR2 YSLEER. Here the CDR3 DNA reads TGCGCCAGCAGCCCGGTTGGTAGCGGGAATGAGCAGTTCTTC. As protein: CASSPVGSGNEQFF.

This sequence joins TRBV30 and TRBJ1-2; D may be TRBD1 (6 bases). The V and J ends lost 4 bases and 4 bases respectively, with 13 bases between them. The CDR3 is made up of 13 amino acids. From germline, CDR1 is GTSNPN and CDR2 SVGIG (reference sequence). The DNA of the CDR3 is TGTGCCTGGACTTCAGGGGCACCCTATGGCTACACCTTC. It codes for CAWTSGAPYGYTF.

The chain combines TRBV28 with TRBJ2-3, with TRBD1 matching over 9 bases. Per germline, CDR1 MDHEN and CDR2 SYDVKM. The CDR3 is made up of 21 amino acids. V was clipped by 2 bases and J by 2 bases; unmatched bases: 20. The CDR3 nucleotides are TGTGCCAGCAGTTTAGAATCCCGTTCAACAGGGGGCAACCCTAACACAGATACGCAGTATTTT. This codes for CASSLESRSTGGNPNTDTQYF.